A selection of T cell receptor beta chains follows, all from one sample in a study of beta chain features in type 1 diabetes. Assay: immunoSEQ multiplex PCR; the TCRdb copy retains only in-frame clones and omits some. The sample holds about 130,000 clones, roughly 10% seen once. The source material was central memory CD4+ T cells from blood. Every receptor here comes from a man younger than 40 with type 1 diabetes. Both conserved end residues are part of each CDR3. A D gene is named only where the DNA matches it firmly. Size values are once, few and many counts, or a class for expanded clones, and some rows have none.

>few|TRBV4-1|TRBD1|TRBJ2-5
TGCGCCAGCAGCCACGGGGATGGGGGACAGAAAGAGACCCAGTACTTC
CASSHGDGGQKETQYF
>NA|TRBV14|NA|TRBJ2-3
TGTGCCAGCAGCGATCTACTGGCAGATACGCAGTATTTT
CASSDLLADTQYF
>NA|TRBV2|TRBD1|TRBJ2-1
TGTGCCAGCAGTGTACAGGGGCAAAAGCTCAATGAGCAGTTCTTC
CASSVQGQKLNEQFF
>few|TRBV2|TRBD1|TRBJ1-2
TGTGCCAGCAGTGAACACGGGACAGGGAGGGGCTACACCTTC
CASSEHGTGRGYTF
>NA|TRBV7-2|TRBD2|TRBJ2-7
TGTGCCACCCGACTAGCGGGGACCTCCTACGAGCAGTACTTC
CATRLAGTSYEQYF
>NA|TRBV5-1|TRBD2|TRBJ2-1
TGCGCCAGCAGCTTGGGATCGGGACTAGATCTCAATGAGCAGTTCTTC
CASSLGSGLDLNEQFF
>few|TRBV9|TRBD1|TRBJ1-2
TGTGCCAGCAGCCCACCCCCGGGACAGGGCTATGGCTACACCTTC
CASSPPPGQGYGYTF
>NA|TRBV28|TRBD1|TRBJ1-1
TGTGCCAGCAGTATTGGACAGGGAGGAACTGAAGCTTTCTTT
CASSIGQGGTEAFF
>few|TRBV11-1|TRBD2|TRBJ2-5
TGTGCCAGCAGCTTCGGCGGGGGACAAGAGACCCAGTACTTC
CASSFGGGQETQYF
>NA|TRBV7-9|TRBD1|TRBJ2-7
TGTGCCAGCAGCACCGACAGGGGTCGAGCCTACGAGCAGTACTTC
CASSTDRGRAYEQYF
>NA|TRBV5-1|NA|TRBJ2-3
TGCGCCAGCAGCTTGGAACAGGGCGCGGGGGCGACAGATACGCAGTATTTT
CASSLEQGAGATDTQYF
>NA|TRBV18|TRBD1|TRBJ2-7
TGTGCCAGCTCACCGACAGGGGACTACGAGCAGTACTTC
CASSPTGDYEQYF
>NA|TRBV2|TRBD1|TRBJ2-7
TGTGCCAGCAGTGAAAGGCGGGACAGGGGCCACGAGCAGTACTTC
CASSERRDRGHEQYF
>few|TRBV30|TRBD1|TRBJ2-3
TGTGCCTGGAGTAAAAACAGGGGAACAGATACGCAGTATTTT
CAWSKNRGTDTQYF
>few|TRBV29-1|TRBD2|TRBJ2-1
TGCAGCGTCCTAGCGGGGGGCAGAAATGAGCAGTTCTTC
CSVLAGGRNEQFF
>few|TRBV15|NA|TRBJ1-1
TGTGCCACCAGCAGAGACAGGGTGAGCACTGAAGCTTTCTTT
CATSRDRVSTEAFF
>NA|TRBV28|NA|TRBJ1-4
TGTGCCAGCAGTAACGGAAATGAGAGGAAACTGTTTTTT
CASSNGNERKLFF
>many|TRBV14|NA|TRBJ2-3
TGTGCCAGCAGCTCTTTAGCGGAGACAGATACGCAGTATTTT
CASSSLAETDTQYF
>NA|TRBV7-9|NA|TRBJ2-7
TGTGCCAGCAGCCACCTAACTAAAGACCCCTACGAGCAGTACTTC
CASSHLTKDPYEQYF
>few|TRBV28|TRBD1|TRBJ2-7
TGTGCCAGCAGTCGGACAGGGGGATCCTACGAGCAGTACTTC
CASSRTGGSYEQYF
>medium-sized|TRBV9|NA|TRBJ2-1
TGTGCCAGCAGCGTAGAGCAAGGCCAGGATGAGCAGTTCTTC
CASSVEQGQDEQFF
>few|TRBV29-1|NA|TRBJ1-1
TGCAGCGTTGGTTGGGCCCTGAACACTGAAGCTTTCTTT
CSVGWALNTEAFF
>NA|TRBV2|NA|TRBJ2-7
TGTGCCAGCAGTGAAGCGGGTAGGGGCGAGCAGTACTTC
CASSEAGRGEQYF
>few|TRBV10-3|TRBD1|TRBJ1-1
TGTGCCACGAGGGACAGGGACTTAGACACTGAAGCTTTCTTT
CATRDRDLDTEAFF
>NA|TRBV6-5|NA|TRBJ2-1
TGTGCCAGCAGCCGATTTGGGACTGTCAATGAGCAGTTCTTC
CASSRFGTVNEQFF
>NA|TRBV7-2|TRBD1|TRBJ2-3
TGTGCCAGCAGCTTAGCGCTAGGGGGACAGGGAGGGCATACGCAGTATTTT
CASSLALGGQGGHTQYF
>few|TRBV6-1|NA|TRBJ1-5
TGTGCCAGCAGTGCCGGGGGTGGGCAGCCCCAGCATTTT
CASSAGGGQPQHF
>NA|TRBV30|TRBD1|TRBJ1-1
TGTGCCTGGAGGATGACAGGGGTAGGCACTGAAGCTTTCTTT
CAWRMTGVGTEAFF
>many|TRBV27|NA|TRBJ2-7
TGTGCCAGCAGTTTGGGCAGGGCCGAGCAGTACTTC
CASSLGRAEQYF
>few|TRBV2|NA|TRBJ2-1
TGTGCCAGCAACAGGGAACGGAACAATGAGCAGTTCTTC
CASNRERNNEQFF
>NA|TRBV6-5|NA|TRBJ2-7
TGTGCCAGCAGTGGGGCGGACGAGCAGTACTTC
CASSGADEQYF
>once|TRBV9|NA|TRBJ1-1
TGTGCCAGCAGCGGGTCCCGGGGAGGGGCCACTGAAGCTTTCTTT
CASSGSRGGATEAFF
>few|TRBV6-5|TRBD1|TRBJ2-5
TGTGCCAGCAGACAAGCGGCAGGGGGTGAGACCCAGTACTTC
CASRQAAGGETQYF
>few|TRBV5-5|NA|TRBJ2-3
TGTGCCAGCAGCCTCCGACAGGGCACAGATACGCAGTATTTT
CASSLRQGTDTQYF
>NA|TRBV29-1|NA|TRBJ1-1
TGCAGCGTGAAGGTCATAGGGGGAACGATGAACACTGAAGCTTTCTTT
CSVKVIGGTMNTEAFF
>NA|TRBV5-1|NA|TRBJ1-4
TGCGCCAGCACTACAGGGAATGAAAAACTGTTTTTT
CASTTGNEKLFF
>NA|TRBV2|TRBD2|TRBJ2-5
TGTGCCAGCAGTGGACTAGCGGGGGGACTGGAGACCCAGTACTTC
CASSGLAGGLETQYF
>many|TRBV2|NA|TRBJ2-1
TGTGCCAGCAGTGAAAACCCTACCTCCTCCTACAATGAGCAGTTCTTC
CASSENPTSSYNEQFF
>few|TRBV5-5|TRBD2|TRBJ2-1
TGTGCCAGCAGCCCGGGACTAGCGGGGGGGAGTCTGTTCTTC
CASSPGLAGGSLFF
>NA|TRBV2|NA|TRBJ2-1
TGTGCCAGCAGTGCTAGCACTAATTGGTTCTTC
CASSASTNWFF
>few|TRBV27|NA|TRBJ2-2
TGTGCCAGCAGTATTCTAGGACAGACCAACACCGGGGAGCTGTTTTTT
CASSILGQTNTGELFF
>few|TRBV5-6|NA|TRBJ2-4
TGTGCCAGCAGCTTGGGGACATTCGGAAACATTCAGTACTTC
CASSLGTFGNIQYF
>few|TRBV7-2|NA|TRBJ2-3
TGTGCCAGCAGCTCACATGGGGGGGGCCCAGATACGCAGTATTTT
CASSSHGGGPDTQYF
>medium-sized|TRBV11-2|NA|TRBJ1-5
TGTGCCAGCAGCCCCGGCGACAGGCAGCCCCAGCATTTT
CASSPGDRQPQHF
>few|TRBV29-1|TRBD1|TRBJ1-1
TGCAGCGCTTACAGGGGGGGCAACACTGAAGCTTTCTTT
CSAYRGGNTEAFF
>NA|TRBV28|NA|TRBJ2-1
TGTGCCAGCAGGGAAACAGGGTACTCCTACAATGAGCAGTTCTTC
CASRETGYSYNEQFF
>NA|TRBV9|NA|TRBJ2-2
TGTGCCAGCAGCGCGCAGGGAACCGGGGAGCTGTTTTTT
CASSAQGTGELFF
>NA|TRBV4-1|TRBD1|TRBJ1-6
TGCGCCACAAAACAGGGGGACTTAGATAATTCACCCCTCCACTTT
CATKQGDLDNSPLHF
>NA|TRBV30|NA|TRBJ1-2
TGTGCCTGGAGCGGAGGGGCCAGGGATGTTTGGTATGGCTACACCTTC
CAWSGGARDVWYGYTF
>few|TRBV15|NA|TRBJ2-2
TGTGCCACCAGCAGAGATCCCGGGGAGGGGGAGCTGTTTTTT
CATSRDPGEGELFF
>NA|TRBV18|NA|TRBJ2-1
TGTGCCAGCTCACCTTCGACAGAGGAGCAGTTCTTC
CASSPSTEEQFF
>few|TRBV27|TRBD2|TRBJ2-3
TGTGCCAGCAGTCTACGGACTAGCGGGGGTTGGCAGTATTTT
CASSLRTSGGWQYF
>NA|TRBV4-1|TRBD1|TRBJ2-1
TGCGCCAGCAGCTCCCTAGCCAGGGGGCCTGAGCAGTTCTTC
CASSSLARGPEQFF
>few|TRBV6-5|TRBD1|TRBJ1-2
TGTGCCAGCAGTTCCAGGGGGCGAGGCTACACCTTC
CASSSRGRGYTF
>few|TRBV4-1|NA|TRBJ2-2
TGCGCCAGCAGCCAACCTCTCGGGCGGGGACCCGGGGAGCTGTTTTTT
CASSQPLGRGPGELFF
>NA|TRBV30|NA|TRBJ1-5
TGTGCCTCGGGCGCGGGGGATAACCAGCCCCAGCATTTT
CASGAGDNQPQHF
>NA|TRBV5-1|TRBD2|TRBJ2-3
TGCGCCAGTCTACCCAGCGGGGGGGTTGGAGATACGCAGTATTTT
CASLPSGGVGDTQYF
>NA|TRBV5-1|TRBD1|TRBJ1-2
TGCGCCAGCAGCTTGGGACAGGGAGTACATGGCTACACCTTC
CASSLGQGVHGYTF
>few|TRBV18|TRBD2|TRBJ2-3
TGTGCCAGCTCCCCTGGGGGGGGCACAGATACGCAGTATTTT
CASSPGGGTDTQYF
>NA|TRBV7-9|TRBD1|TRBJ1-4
TGTGCCAGCAGCCCACAGGGGAATGAAAAACTGTTTTTT
CASSPQGNEKLFF